Listed below are T cell receptor beta chains from one sample, sequenced in a study of blood T cell repertoires in COVID-19. The data were produced by immunoSEQ multiplex PCR, yet TCRdb's version contains in-frame clones alone and is incomplete. The repertoire holds tens of thousands of clones, with over 70% as singletons. The sample was peripheral blood. Receptors were obtained from a human donor in a cohort sampled during active COVID-19. Each CDR3 is given with its conserved first and last residue. Each record gives: V gene, clone size, CDR3 length, D gene, J gene, CDR3 DNA, CDR3 protein. D genes are given only for firm matches. Expanded clones are given a class, and other clones once, few, many or no size at all.

TRBV30	-	17	-	TRBJ1-4	TGTGCCTGGAGTATCGGGATGGGGTTAGCAACTAATGAAAAACTGTTTTTT	CAWSIGMGLATNEKLFF
TRBV7-9	-	16	TRBD1	TRBJ1-2	TGTGCCAGCAGCTTACGAGAAGGGGGCCTCCGCTATGGCTACACCTTC	CASSLREGGLRYGYTF
TRBV27	-	13	TRBD1	TRBJ2-1	TGTGCCAGCAGTTCGCACTACAGGGGTGAGCAGTTCTTC	CASSSHYRGEQFF
TRBV11-2	-	15	TRBD1	TRBJ2-2	TGTGCCAGCAGCTCCCTAGGGGGCGTTTCCGGGGAGCTGTTTTTT	CASSSLGGVSGELFF
TRBV3-1/TRBV3-2	-	15	-	TRBJ2-3	TGTGCCAGCAGCCAAGGGCTAGCTGGTACAGATACGCAGTATTTT	CASSQGLAGTDTQYF
TRBV27	-	17	-	TRBJ2-3	TGTGCCAGCAGTTTATCCTGGCCCGTCATTCCCACAGATACGCAGTATTTT	CASSLSWPVIPTDTQYF
TRBV7-2	few	15	TRBD2	TRBJ2-5	TGTGCCAGCAGCTTCCGGACTAGCGGGGGAGAGACCCAGTACTTC	CASSFRTSGGETQYF
TRBV5-6	-	12	-	TRBJ2-5	TGTGCCAGCAGCTTAGTTCTACAGACCCAGTACTTC	CASSLVLQTQYF
TRBV10-3	-	14	-	TRBJ1-1	TGTGCCATCAGAGGGGTTGCCCGGGACACTGAAGCTTTCTTT	CAIRGVARDTEAFF
TRBV29-1	-	13	-	TRBJ1-4	TGCAGCGTTGCCCTCATCGGAGGGGAAAAACTGTTTTTT	CSVALIGGEKLFF
TRBV7-8	-	17	-	TRBJ2-7	TGTGCCAGCAGCCCAATGTCGCAGGGGTCCCGAAGCTACGAGCAGTACTTC	CASSPMSQGSRSYEQYF
TRBV9	-	14	TRBD1	TRBJ1-2	TGTGCCAGCAGCGTAGCTTTGTCGGGACAGTTCTACACCTTC	CASSVALSGQFYTF
TRBV18	-	15	-	TRBJ2-5	TGTGCCAGCTCAGGCCAGGGGACCCTGGCTGGGACCCAGTACTTC	CASSGQGTLAGTQYF
TRBV5-1	few	14	TRBD1	TRBJ1-2	TGCGCCAGCAGCATGGGACAGTCTAACTATGGCTACACCTTC	CASSMGQSNYGYTF
TRBV7-8	-	15	-	TRBJ1-4	TGTGCCAGCAGCTTAGCGTCGGGGTCTTATGAAAAACTGTTTTTT	CASSLASGSYEKLFF
TRBV5-6	once	16	-	TRBJ1-5	TGTGCCAGCAGCACCGTCGGGGGATCGGGCAATCAGCCCCAGCATTTT	CASSTVGGSGNQPQHF
TRBV3-1/TRBV3-2	-	17	TRBD2	TRBJ2-3	TGTGCCAGCAGCCAAGTTAAGGTACTAGCGGGCACAGATACGCAGTATTTT	CASSQVKVLAGTDTQYF
TRBV3-1/TRBV3-2	-	15	-	TRBJ2-3	TGTGCCAGCAGCGGGGGGGGCACGCGGGGAGATACGCAGTATTTT	CASSGGGTRGDTQYF